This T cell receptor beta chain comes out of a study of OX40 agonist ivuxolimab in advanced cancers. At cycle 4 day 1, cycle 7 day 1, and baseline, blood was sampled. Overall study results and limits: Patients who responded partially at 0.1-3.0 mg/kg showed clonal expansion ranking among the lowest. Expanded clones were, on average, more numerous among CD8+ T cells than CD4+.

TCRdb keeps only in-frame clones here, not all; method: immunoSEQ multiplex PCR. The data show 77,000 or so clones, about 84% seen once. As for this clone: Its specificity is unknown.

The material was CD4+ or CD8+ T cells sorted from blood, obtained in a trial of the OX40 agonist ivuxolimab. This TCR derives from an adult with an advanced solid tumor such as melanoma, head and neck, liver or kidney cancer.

CDR3: CASSLAGNSNQPQHF. The CDR3 DNA reads as TGTGCCAGCAGCTTAGCCGGGAATAGCAATCAGCCCCAGCATTTT. The chain carries TRBV7-8 and TRBJ1-5; D unclear. CDR3 length equals 15 residues. The V gene's germline CDR1 is SGHVS and CDR2 FQNEAQ. The V gene lost 0 bases and the J gene lost 0 bases, with 6 bases spanning the gap.